This paragraph covers one T cell receptor beta chain sequence. Its antigen is currently unknown. Per the germline V gene, CDR1 is DFQATT and CDR2 is SNEGSKA (reference sequence). CDR3 length: 12 amino acids. Trimming took 6 bases from V and 5 from J; bases not matched to a gene: 4. Researchers used 5'RACE with constant-segment primers to make TCR alpha and TCR beta cDNA libraries that carry sample barcodes and UMIs. TCRdb re-analysed the 5' RACE reads in MiXCR, keeping a single row per CDR3 protein. The table has about 100,000 distinct CDR3 sequences, more than 9.5% seen once; the top ten hold approximately 39%. This sample was included in a study of T-cell memory formation after mild COVID-19. Turning to the study itself: Clusters of TCRs were largely donor specific.

Study-wide points: Clones shrinking from day 15 to 85 showed even CD4/CD8 mixes; later expanders tilted CD4+. Contracting CD4+ clones sat mainly in CM and EM; CD8+ in EMRA.

This receptor was identified in a man between 18 and 35 years old who had mild COVID-19 (a few samples of this study predate the infection). Cell type and time point are not known. The rearrangement links TRBV20-1 to TRBJ2-5, with 9 bases matching TRBD2. Sequencing was done on a sample of PBMCs or a T cell subset sorted from them (not recorded which). The DNA of the CDR3 is TGCAGTGCAAGACTAGCGGTTGAGACCCAGTACTTC. Its protein is CSARLAVETQYF.